This T cell receptor (beta chain) is from a study of graft-versus-host responses after intestinal transplantation. In the study overall: All recipients were transplanted with multivisceral, liver-intestinal, or isolated intestinal grafts. Each patient got anti-thymocyte globulin induction, then tacrolimus and steroids for roughly 3 years.

Notes on this clone: As yet, its antigen is unknown.

Assay: immunoSEQ multiplex PCR; the TCRdb copy retains only in-frame clones and omits some. The sample lists about 93,000 clones; 85% to 95% were seen once. The CDR3 sequence is 17 residues long. Germline V gene sequence: CDR1 SEHNR, CDR2 FQNEAQ (reference sequence). Losses at the gene ends were 5 bases for V and 0 bases for J; bases not matched to a gene: 12. Study observations and caveats: High graft-versus-host to host-versus-graft clonal ratios were found in allografts of patients who had graft-donor T cell macrochimerism. GvH clones appeared in recipient marrow, some first in ileum or blood.

The source of this sequence is a human donor who received an intestinal transplant. The sequencing used unstimulated CD8+ T cells sorted from spleen or lymph node cells, collected before intestinal transplant. The chain is built from TRBV7-9 and TRBJ1-1; 7 bases line up with TRBD1. The CDR3 is CASSPLPGQSMNTEAFF. The CDR3 region has the DNA TGTGCCAGCAGCCCATTACCGGGACAGTCCATGAACACTGAAGCTTTCTTT.